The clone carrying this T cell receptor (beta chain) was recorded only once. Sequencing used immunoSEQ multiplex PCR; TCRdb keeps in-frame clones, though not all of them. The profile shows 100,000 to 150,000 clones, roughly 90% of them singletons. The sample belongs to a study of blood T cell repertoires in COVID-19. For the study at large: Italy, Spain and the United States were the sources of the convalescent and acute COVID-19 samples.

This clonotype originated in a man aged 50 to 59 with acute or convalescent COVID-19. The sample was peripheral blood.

CDR3 region: CATSRVPWEGDVDEQFF. The CDR3 DNA is TGTGCCACCAGCAGAGTACCGTGGGAGGGGGATGTCGATGAGCAGTTCTTC. The chain couples TRBV15 to TRBJ2-1; D possibly corresponds to TRBD2 (7 bases). Trimming left V 1 base short and J 8 bases short, with 21 bases between. The CDR3 has 17 residues. Germline V gives CDR1 LNHNV, CDR2 YYDKDF (reference sequence). Drawing the rest from reference TRBV15 and TRBJ2-1, the complete variable domain is DAMVIQNPRYQVTQFGKPVTLSCSQTLNHNVMYWYQQKSSQAPKLLFHYYDKDFNNEADTPDNFQSRRPNTSFCFLDIRSPGLGDTAMYLCATSRVPWEGDVDEQFFGPGTRLTVL.